This TCR beta chain came from a study of technical replicates of blood from four donors. The V gene end was trimmed by 3 bases and the J gene end by 8 bases; junction bases not matched to a gene: 13. CDR3 length: 17 amino acids. The germline gives CDR1 SGHAT, CDR2 FQNNGV. Profiling relied on immunoSEQ multiplex PCR, and the TCRdb table lists in-frame clones only, not all of them. This table holds about 79,000 clones, approximately 94% found once. This TCR was sampled from a human donor in good health. Sequenced sample: T cells isolated from PBMCs. V usage is TRBV11-2 and J usage is TRBJ1-4, with 9 bases that match TRBD1. The CDR3 reads CASSFEKTQGQGEKLFF. DNA for the CDR3: TGTGCCAGCAGCTTCGAGAAAACTCAAGGACAGGGGGAAAAACTGTTTTTT. Full variable domain (outside the CDR3, taken from reference TRBV11-2 and TRBJ1-4): EAGVAQSPRYKIIEKRQSVAFWCNPISGHATLYWYQQILGQGPKLLIQFQNNGVVDDSQLPKDRFSAERLKGVDSTLKIQPAKLEDSAVYLCASSFEKTQGQGEKLFFGSGTQLSVL.